These 3 T cell receptor beta chains were sequenced from one sample in a study of blood T cell repertoires in COVID-19. The assay was immunoSEQ multiplex PCR, and TCRdb's table has in-frame clones only and misses some. This table has just over 300,000 clones, approximately 90% appearing once. Sample: PBMCs or T cells enriched from blood (not recorded which). These receptors all come from a man younger than 45 who had recovered from COVID-19.

The chain combines TRBV28 with TRBJ1-2; 7 bases are shared with TRBD1. Trimming at V came to 4 bases and at J to 5 bases, leaving 13 bases not matched to a gene. CDR3 length equals 16 residues. Germline-derived CDR1 and CDR2 are MDHEN and SYDVKM. Written as DNA, the CDR3 is TGTGCCAGCAGTTCCCCATCTCTAGACAGGGTATATGGCTACACCTTC. Protein sequence: CASSSPSLDRVYGYTF.

The chain employs TRBV5-1 and TRBJ1-1; TRBD1 might be the D (6 bases). V gave up 2 bases and J gave up 0 bases, with 14 bases separating them. The CDR3 covers 16 residues. Germline lookup yields CDR1 SGHRS and CDR2 YFSETQ. The CDR3 bases are TGCGCCAGCAGCTTAGTAGGGGGTGGGGTGAACACTGAAGCTTTCTTT. This translates into CASSLVGGGVNTEAFF.

The chain has TRBV7-9 and TRBJ1-1; 8 positions match TRBD1. There are 14 residues in the CDR3. The trim removed 5 bases at V and 5 bases at J, leaving 7 bases unmatched. CDR1 is SEHNR and CDR2 is FQNEAQ in the germline V gene (reference sequence). This chain's CDR3 is CASSHRQGRTEAFF. CDR3 sequence (DNA): TGTGCCAGCAGCCATAGACAGGGGAGGACTGAAGCTTTCTTT.